This T cell receptor (beta chain) came from a study of blood T cell repertoires in COVID-19. Assay used: immunoSEQ multiplex PCR; TCRdb lists only in-frame clones, some missing. The table has about 300,000 clones, around nine tenths seen once. Germline loops: CDR1 GTSNPN, CDR2 SVGIG (reference sequence). V dropped 2 bases and J dropped 3; count of bases not matched to a gene: 2. CDR3 length: 14 residues. This clonotype was sampled from a woman between 50 and 59 years old who had been exposed to COVID-19. The chain couples TRBV30 to TRBJ2-1, with 9 bases identical to TRBD2. The sequencing sample was made of PBMCs or T cells enriched from blood (not recorded which). Here the CDR3 reads CAWSRGGVYNEQFF. The DNA for the CDR3 is TGTGCCTGGAGTCGCGGGGGGGTCTACAATGAGCAGTTCTTC.